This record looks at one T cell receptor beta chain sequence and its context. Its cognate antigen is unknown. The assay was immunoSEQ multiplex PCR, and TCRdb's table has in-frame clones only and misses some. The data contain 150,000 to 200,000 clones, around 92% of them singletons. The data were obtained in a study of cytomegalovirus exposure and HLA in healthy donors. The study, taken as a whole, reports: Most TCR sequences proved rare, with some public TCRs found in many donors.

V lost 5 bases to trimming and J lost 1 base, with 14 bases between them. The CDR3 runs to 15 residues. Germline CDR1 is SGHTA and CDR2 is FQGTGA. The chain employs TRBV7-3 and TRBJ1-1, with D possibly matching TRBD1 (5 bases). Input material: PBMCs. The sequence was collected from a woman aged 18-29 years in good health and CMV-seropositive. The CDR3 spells CASSLGGTQNTEAFF. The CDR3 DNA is TGTGCCAGCAGCCTGGGCGGGACTCAGAACACTGAAGCTTTCTTT.